The sequence of this TCR beta chain was determined in a study of shared clonotypes between healthy human individuals. General study results and limits: Enrolling few donors narrowed the genetic and exposure-history diversity that was represented.

TCRdb's table, derived via immunoSEQ multiplex PCR, lists solely in-frame clones and lacks some. The table has more than 1,200,000 clones, around 98.5% seen once. Regarding this clone: Its specificity is not known.

In the CD4+ fraction, cells were divided into CD45RA+ naive and CD45RA-negative memory subsets. The germline gives CDR1 LNHDA, CDR2 SQIVND (reference sequence). With 7 bases clipped from V and 0 bases from J, the junction kept 3 bases outside the gene matches. The CDR3 is 14 residues long. J is TRBJ2-7 and V is TRBV19; TRBD2 matches 10 bases. The sample was naive CD4+ T cells sorted from blood. Described subset: CD45RA+ positively selected. The TCR was taken from a man younger than 45 in good health. CDR3 region: CASKGTSASYEQYF. As DNA, the CDR3 is TGTGCCAGTAAAGGGACTAGCGCCTCCTACGAGCAGTACTTC.